This T cell receptor (beta chain) was identified in a study of blood T cells in healthy people across ages. Points on this clonotype: What it binds is unknown.

From germline, CDR1 is MGHRA and CDR2 YSYEKL. The CDR3 has 17 amino acids. V was clipped by 2 bases and J by 2 bases; unmatched bases: 9. Regarding the study as a whole: Across the age range, TCR beta diversity per million T cells fell in a roughly linear way.

With a J-beta primer mix and a sample-barcoded 5' primer, a second PCR ran about 7 to 11 cycles. Each sample provided no less than 2.5 million CDR3-containing paired-end reads. TCRdb analysed the 5' RACE reads with MiXCR anew, one entry per CDR3 protein. The sample has 850,000 to 1,000,000 distinct CDR3 sequences; roughly 51% are singletons. The clonotype originates from an older woman in good health. The sequencing sample was made of blood. The chain employs TRBV4-1 and TRBJ1-5, with TRBD1 matching 7 bases. The CDR3 spells CASSQIGRGRGNQPQHF. CDR3 nucleotide sequence: TGCGCCAGCAGCCAAATAGGGAGGGGGCGAGGCAATCAGCCCCAGCATTTT.